This passage covers 8 T cell receptor beta chains from one sample sequenced in a study of blood T cell repertoires in COVID-19. Sequencing used immunoSEQ multiplex PCR; TCRdb keeps in-frame clones, though not all of them. The data contain 150,000 to 250,000 clones, 90% to 95% of them seen just once; the ten biggest clones take up around 0.8%. The sample comprised peripheral blood. Receptors were obtained from a man aged 25 to 45 with COVID-19, enrolled during active disease.

Written as DNA, the CDR3 is TGCGCCAGCAGCCAAGCGTCAGGGGGCCAGGAAAAACTGTTTTTT. Encoded protein: CASSQASGGQEKLFF. This chain uses TRBV4-1 with TRBJ1-4, with 8 bases that match TRBD1. The CDR3 is made up of 15 amino acids. Germline assignment: CDR1 MGHRA and CDR2 YSYEKL. After removal of 1 base from V and 8 bases from J, the junction contained 6 bases not matched to a gene.

V and J are TRBV10-3 and TRBJ1-2; no clear D gene. Germline CDR1 ENHRY, CDR2 SYGVKD. The CDR3 is 9 residues long. Trimming cost V 11 bases and J 8 bases, with 9 bases left between them. The CDR3 bases are TGTGCCCGTAGCTGGGGCTACACCTTC. This codes for CARSWGYTF.

This rearrangement joins TRBV27 to TRBJ1-2; 9 bases agree with TRBD1. This CDR3 is built from 14 residues. Germline V gives CDR1 MNHEY, CDR2 SMNVEV (reference sequence). V dropped 5 bases and J dropped 4; count of bases not matched to a gene: 5. The CDR3 is CASSPDRGVYGYTF. The CDR3 DNA follows: TGTGCCAGCAGTCCAGACAGGGGGGTCTATGGCTACACCTTC.

The sample holds a few counts of this clone. The V and J genes are TRBV5-1 and TRBJ1-4, with a weak D call TRBD1 (6 bases). This CDR3 region has 13 residues. Germline-derived CDR1 and CDR2 are SGHRS and YFSETQ. Trimming removed 2 bases at V and 8 bases at J, with 10 bases between. CDR3 in amino acids: CASSLNTGEKLFF. CDR3 in DNA: TGCGCCAGCAGCTTAAACACAGGGGAAAAACTGTTTTTT.

This clone turned up a few times. Additional DNA sequences in this sample encode the identical CDR3. The CDR3 DNA is TGCAGTGCTAGAAGTGGCCACGAGCAGTACTTC. This translates into CSARSGHEQYF. The genes are TRBV20-1 and TRBJ2-7; no definite D call. Looked up from germline, CDR1 is DFQATT and CDR2 is SNEGSKA (reference sequence). CDR3 length: 11 residues. V lost 2 bases, J lost 5 bases, and 7 bases lay in between.

The V call is TRBV6-1, the J call TRBJ2-3; 12 bases line up with TRBD2. This CDR3 is built from 16 residues. CDR1 and CDR2 (germline): MNHNS, SASEGT. Trimming at V came to 4 bases and at J to 2 bases, leaving 4 bases not matched to a gene. The CDR3 is CASSGTSGGYTDTQYF. DNA of the CDR3: TGTGCCAGCAGTGGCACTAGCGGGGGGTACACAGATACGCAGTATTTT.

In nucleotides, the CDR3 is TGTGCCAGCAGCCAAGCCCGAGGGTTTTCCGAGCAGTACTTC. Protein: CASSQARGFSEQYF. The J gene is TRBJ2-7, the V gene TRBV3-1 (or the pseudogene TRBV3-2); a weak D match, TRBD2 (5 bases). Germline V gene lookup returns CDR1 LGHDT and CDR2 YNNKEL (reference sequence). V was pared by 1 base and J by 6 bases, with 13 bases between. This CDR3 has 14 residues.

The chain has TRBV10-2 and TRBJ1-5; perhaps TRBD1 as D (5 bases). Trimming cost V 7 bases and J 0 bases, with 22 bases left between them. From germline, CDR1 is WSHSY and CDR2 SAAADI. CDR3 length equals 18 residues. Written as DNA, the CDR3 is TGCGCCAGCACCCCCCGTGAACAGGTTTTTTATAGCAATCAGCCCCAGCATTTT. It is translated as CASTPREQVFYSNQPQHF.